This TCR beta chain was documented in a study of B cell selection in AIRE deficiency (dated by TCRdb to about 2019). Study-wide context: A comparison of TCRbeta repertoires of sorted blood CD4+ conventional T cells and regulatory T cells was made between AIRE-deficient patients and healthy controls. The TCR-sequenced cohort comprised roughly five AIRE-deficient APECED patients and roughly five healthy control donors. Here is what the overall study found, with its caveats: Approximately 29% of the Treg TCRbeta sequences shared among healthy donors were detected in patient Tconv cells, suggesting that Treg-biased clones are diverted into the Tconv compartment. In terms of TCRBV gene usage, CDR3 length and TCR diversity, Tconv and Treg cells from AIRE-deficient patients looked similar to Tconv and Treg cells from healthy donors. Shorter CDR3s were found in shared Treg sequences, reflecting a bias toward rearrangements containing few non-templated nucleotide insertions. Of approximately 4,000 shared Treg TCRbeta sequences, around 31% were shared only among healthy donors and roughly 9% only among patients, suggesting less efficient Treg selection without AIRE. Sequencing covered only TCRbeta chains, and 36.6% of shared healthy-donor Treg sequences were also present in healthy Tconv, possibly due to differing TCRalpha chains.

The immunoSEQ platform was used to sequence the TCRbeta chains. Regarding the original processing steps: When conventional T cell repertoires were pooled, patients gave roughly 120,000 distinct in-frame TCRbeta sequences, while healthy donors gave some 1.3x10^5. Treg TCRbeta sequences found in two or more individuals were classed as public, and these public Treg TCRbeta sequences were then looked for in Tconv repertoires. Group differences were tested with Mann-Whitney U tests and Bonferroni-Dunn correction in GraphPad Prism 7.03. Here the immuneACCESS table is served through TCRdb, limited to in-frame sequences with V and J called. Missing clones are a known gap in these copies; in checked studies unresolved V genes cover under half, and the rest lacks a known reason. V, J and clone size derive from that table, while D and trimming were established from the DNA sequence. The sample table contains 20,000 to 25,000 clones; only one count was recorded for almost 97% of them. The biggest ten clones account for approximately 0.31% of the sample.

On this clone itself: Its target antigen remains unknown. Base quality data are lacking; no much larger clone is found one base away.

Conventional CD4 T cells were sorted as CD4+CD127+ cells. AIRE-deficient patients had APECED syndrome. A FACSAria flow cytometer was used to sort the Tconv and Treg cells intended for TCRbeta sequencing. Sorted cells were collected in 5-ml round-bottom polystyrene tubes, and dry cell pellets were stored frozen at -80 degrees C prior to sequencing. V is pared back by 5 bases and J by 6 bases, with 18 bases lying between the germline termini. Sequences LGHNA (CDR1) and YSLEER (CDR2) are obtained from the germline V gene. Including cysteine and phenylalanine, the CDR3 has 15 amino acids. Of the read, only the CDR3 DNA is kept; its 45 bases are in frame from base 1.

The sample taken for sequencing was conventional CD4+ T cells sorted from PBMCs. This clonotype originated in a human donor with AIRE deficiency. The chain is assembled from TRBV4-3 and TRBJ2-3, with the D gene tentatively TRBD1 or TRBD2, based on 5 matching bases in each. The CDR3 in this case is CASSGMAYGADTQYF. The DNA sequence is TGCGCCAGCAGCGGGATGGCGTACGGGGCGGATACGCAGTATTTT.